This TCR beta chain is from a study of blood T cell repertoires in COVID-19 (dated by TCRdb to about 2020). For the study in its entirety: Collaborator samples came from the United States, Italy and Spain and covered acute and convalescent phases of COVID-19. A freely available public database, intended as a resource for researchers studying the immune response to SARS-CoV-2, is where the repertoires were released. HLA class I and class II types, where available, came from metadata supplied by the sample provider rather than from assay-based typing. The prospective study material was composed of cDNA or gDNA derived from T cells, B-cell-depleted T cells, or PBMCs. Nearly every sample came with metadata listing a de-identified subject ID, COVID-19 status, age in years and sex. Subjects who had been exposed to COVID-19, were actively infected with it, or had recovered from it provided the deeply sampled blood TCRbeta repertoires that made up the dataset. The samples were drawn from the first 160 participants of the ongoing ImmuneRACE study and from 1,254 subjects provided by 6 global collaborators. Results the study describes overall, beyond this receptor: The amount of clinical and demographic metadata varied by source and participant and was provided uncurated.

The CDR3 measures 18 amino acids from cysteine to phenylalanine. CDR3 DNA is the only sequence kept; it has 54 bases, read in frame from the first base. Relative to germline, V is missing 4 bases and J is missing 4 bases, with 16 bases of the junction outside any gene match. Via the germline V gene, CDR1 is MDHEN and CDR2 SYDVKM. TCRbeta CDR3 regions were amplified from genomic DNA by means of the immunoSEQ Assay, a bias-controlled multiplex PCR. The source study handled its data this way. Within the assay, amplification of reference gene primers was used to estimate how many nucleated cells each sample contained. To quantify the absolute abundance of each unique TCRbeta CDR3 rearrangement, sequence reads were collapsed and filtered. For each sample, productive Simpson clonality was calculated by taking the square root of Simpson's diversity index across productive rearrangements. TCRdb's version of the immuneACCESS table is confined to in-frame rearrangements and falls short of the full clone set. An unresolved V gene accounts for under half of the shortfall where checked; the remainder is of unknown origin. Clone size and the V and J calls come from that table; the DNA yielded D and trimming. This sample lists approximately 180,000 clones; almost 80% were detected once. The ten most abundant clones make up 15% to 20% of the sample.

As concerns this clone: The specificity of this receptor is unknown. There are no base qualities to consult, and no much larger clone falls within one base.

Enrolling through a virtual design, the prospective study's participants ranged in age from roughly 18 to 90 years and lived across 24 United States geographic areas. To assign participants to cohorts, the prospective study relied on clinical history that participants themselves reported in a screening survey and a study questionnaire. ImmuneRACE Cohort 3 recovered participants were defined by two consecutive negative NP/OP PCR tests, healthcare professional clearance, or symptom resolution. In the prospective study, mobile phlebotomists collected whole blood, serum and a nasopharyngeal or oropharyngeal swab from each participant. Participants in the prospective study had the option to provide additional blood draws and questionnaires over a 2-month period. Prospective study blood samples were shipped either frozen or at room temperature before DNA extraction.

This receptor chain uses TRBV28 and TRBJ2-7, and 10 bases in between align with TRBD2. Sequencing used PBMCs or T cells enriched from blood (not recorded which). This clonotype originated in a woman aged 45-65 years who had recovered from COVID-19. This receptor has the CDR3 CASSSPRSSGRAEYEQYF. The DNA sequence is TGTGCCAGCAGTTCCCCCAGATCCAGCGGGAGGGCCGAGTACGAGCAGTACTTC.